This is a list of T cell receptor beta chains from one sample in a study of post-analysis software for immune sequencing data. TCRdb reprocessed the PCR reads with MiXCR, giving one entry per CDR3 protein. The sample holds hundreds of thousands of distinct CDR3 sequences; over 35% are singletons and the top ten take about an eighth. The sample consisted of blood. These receptors originate from a girl aged 10-17 years with multiple sclerosis. The conserved cysteine and the conserved F or W are not part of the CDR3 here. A D gene is named only where the DNA matches it firmly.

>TRBV6-5|TRBD1|TRBJ1-5
ASRPGQELNQPQH
>TRBV12-3/TRBV12-4|-|TRBJ1-2
ASSFSVGPGEGGYT
>TRBV20-1|-|TRBJ1-2
SAGGGALSNYGYT
>TRBV6-4|-|TRBJ2-7
ASRDGDNEQY
>TRBV4-1|-|TRBJ1-2
ASSQGPTFNCGYT
>TRBV29-1|TRBD2|TRBJ2-3
SVDVGGSYTQY
>TRBV30|TRBD1|TRBJ2-1
AWSRQGDEQF
>TRBV12-3/TRBV12-4|-|TRBJ2-6
ASTQKGAGANVLT
>TRBV7-9|-|TRBJ1-1
ASHKENTEAF
>TRBV20-1|-|TRBJ2-5
SAGTETVTQETQY
>TRBV9|TRBD2|-
ASSVESGLVGSEQY
>TRBV27|TRBD2|TRBJ2-1
ASRGASGTVYNEQF
>TRBV20-1|TRBD2|TRBJ2-7
SARDGGTSGGISYEQY
>TRBV20-1|TRBD2|TRBJ2-1
SALAGGRYNEQF
>TRBV20-1|TRBD2|TRBJ2-4
SARGILRGRLAKNIQY
>TRBV29-1|-|TRBJ2-1
SVVSSYNEQF
>TRBV20-1|TRBD2|TRBJ2-7
SASPGLAGGGSYEQY
>TRBV7-6|TRBD1|TRBJ1-4
ASSPRAGRGLREKLF
>TRBV10-3|-|TRBJ2-5
AISESRDGETQY
>TRBV9|-|TRBJ1-1
ASSVSGNLDTEAF
>TRBV10-2|-|TRBJ2-7
ASSEPLGYYYEQY
>TRBV20-1|-|TRBJ1-4
GAIIGHRREKLF
>TRBV4-1|TRBD1|TRBJ2-7
ASSLQGEREQY
>TRBV3-1|-|TRBJ2-7
ASSQVHEQY
>TRBV6-2/TRBV6-3|TRBD2|TRBJ2-1
AGSYGKREGRNEQF
>TRBV29-1|TRBD2|TRBJ2-1
RGTSGMSNEQF
>TRBV29-1|TRBD1|TRBJ2-5
SVYHRGRGQETQY
>TRBV4-1|TRBD2|-
ASSQPVGLAGVRETQY
>TRBV29-1|-|TRBJ1-2
SVLGYYGYT
>TRBV12-3/TRBV12-4|-|TRBJ2-5
ASSLEPQGLTKETQY
>TRBV20-1|-|TRBJ2-5
SAEAAQPLQETQY
>TRBV27|-|-
ASSFNSPYEQY
>TRBV12-3/TRBV12-4|TRBD2|TRBJ2-7
ASTQGGWDEQY
>TRBV7-2|-|TRBJ2-7
ASSLATGRGNEQY
>TRBV2|-|TRBJ2-5
ASSDTRDEQY
>TRBV7-2|-|TRBJ1-5
ASSLNPRQPQH
>TRBV7-2|TRBD1|TRBJ2-3
ASSLGARNRGRFTDTQY
>TRBV12-3/TRBV12-4|-|TRBJ1-2
ASSVAGTFDRTYGYT
>TRBV28|TRBD2|TRBJ2-3
ASSPLAGPTDTQY
>TRBV4-2|-|TRBJ2-3
ASSHQDQSTDTQY
>TRBV28|TRBD2|-
ASSPHPGGQETQY
>TRBV28|-|TRBJ2-5
ASSFPSWDNLGEQY
>TRBV5-1|TRBD1|TRBJ2-7
ASSPEGTELSYEQY
>TRBV19|TRBD1|TRBJ2-7
ASRLRDRHYEQY
>TRBV5-1|-|TRBJ2-5
ASSLADSGLGETQY
>TRBV5-5|TRBD1|TRBJ1-5
ASSFLQGVGGNQPQH